A selection of T cell receptor beta chains follows, all from one sample in a study of cytomegalovirus exposure and HLA in healthy donors. Clones were read by immunoSEQ multiplex PCR, and TCRdb kept only the in-frame ones, dropping some. The sample includes roughly 200,000 clones, roughly 72% seen only once; the top ten take about 1.9%. The sample was PBMCs. The receptor source for this set is a man aged 25 to 40 in good health and CMV-seronegative. CDR3s leave out the opening cysteine and the closing phenylalanine or tryptophan. Each record gives: J gene, clone size, V gene, CDR3 protein. Clone size is shown for a subset of rows, as once, few, many or a class of expanded clone.

j_call: TRBJ1-6; clone_size: .; v_call: TRBV5-5; cdr3_aa: ASSRNLQGGGSNNSPLH
j_call: TRBJ1-6; clone_size: .; v_call: TRBV6-1; cdr3_aa: ASSDIMDRANSPLH
j_call: TRBJ2-1; clone_size: .; v_call: TRBV7-9; cdr3_aa: ASGGGHHNEQF
j_call: TRBJ2-5; clone_size: .; v_call: TRBV28; cdr3_aa: ASSFGLGETQY
j_call: TRBJ1-1; clone_size: few; v_call: TRBV5-5; cdr3_aa: ASSLVPDTEAF
j_call: TRBJ2-5; clone_size: .; v_call: TRBV28; cdr3_aa: ASSFRQTPGETQY
j_call: TRBJ2-5; clone_size: .; v_call: TRBV27; cdr3_aa: ASSFFGHPQETQY
j_call: TRBJ1-2; clone_size: .; v_call: TRBV28; cdr3_aa: ASSGQHGYT
j_call: TRBJ1-1; clone_size: .; v_call: TRBV7-9; cdr3_aa: ASSFGDSEAF
j_call: TRBJ1-1; clone_size: .; v_call: TRBV5-4; cdr3_aa: ASSLGGSENTEAF
j_call: TRBJ2-5; clone_size: .; v_call: TRBV20-1; cdr3_aa: SVPAETQY
j_call: TRBJ1-5; clone_size: .; v_call: TRBV19; cdr3_aa: ASSILVSNQPQH
j_call: TRBJ1-1; clone_size: .; v_call: TRBV6-1; cdr3_aa: ASNMDRGNSWAF
j_call: TRBJ2-3; clone_size: .; v_call: TRBV4-1; cdr3_aa: ASSQGAGTDTQY
j_call: TRBJ1-2; clone_size: .; v_call: TRBV7-9; cdr3_aa: ASSLGDMAVTHGGYT
j_call: TRBJ2-3; clone_size: .; v_call: TRBV5-5; cdr3_aa: ASSPKTGAVTDTQY
j_call: TRBJ2-7; clone_size: .; v_call: TRBV5-1; cdr3_aa: ASSSIRDSSSYEQY
j_call: TRBJ2-5; clone_size: .; v_call: TRBV7-9; cdr3_aa: ASRAQGGETQY
j_call: TRBJ2-7; clone_size: .; v_call: TRBV27; cdr3_aa: ASSLMPGQGSSYEQY
j_call: TRBJ2-1; clone_size: .; v_call: TRBV10-1; cdr3_aa: ASSSGSLYNEQF
j_call: TRBJ2-2; clone_size: .; v_call: TRBV29-1; cdr3_aa: STYTGTANTGELF
j_call: TRBJ2-3; clone_size: .; v_call: TRBV27; cdr3_aa: ASSYLTDTDTQY
j_call: TRBJ1-1; clone_size: .; v_call: TRBV7-9; cdr3_aa: ASSKTENTEAF
j_call: TRBJ2-3; clone_size: .; v_call: TRBV7-3; cdr3_aa: ASSRTSGSADTQY
j_call: TRBJ2-1; clone_size: .; v_call: TRBV6-4; cdr3_aa: ASSDSIGGANEQF
j_call: TRBJ2-1; clone_size: .; v_call: TRBV9; cdr3_aa: ASSVLGTGYNEQF
j_call: TRBJ2-2; clone_size: .; v_call: TRBV4-1; cdr3_aa: ASKNQDPLLGETGELF
j_call: TRBJ2-7; clone_size: .; v_call: TRBV5-1; cdr3_aa: ASSPRQGANEQY
j_call: TRBJ2-7; clone_size: once; v_call: TRBV9; cdr3_aa: ASSVGLTEQGFTYEQY
j_call: TRBJ1-4; clone_size: .; v_call: TRBV30; cdr3_aa: AWSVDRVGGEKLF
j_call: TRBJ2-1; clone_size: .; v_call: TRBV6-1; cdr3_aa: ASSSDLATYNEQF
j_call: TRBJ1-1; clone_size: .; v_call: TRBV5-1; cdr3_aa: ASSLGIRGGRDTEAF
j_call: TRBJ1-1; clone_size: few; v_call: TRBV7-9; cdr3_aa: ASSLPLNTEAF
j_call: TRBJ1-1; clone_size: .; v_call: TRBV27; cdr3_aa: ASRSPHRLNTEAF
j_call: TRBJ1-2; clone_size: few; v_call: TRBV7-8; cdr3_aa: ASSLAAGGNYGYT
j_call: TRBJ2-7; clone_size: once; v_call: TRBV28; cdr3_aa: ASGYLATYEQY
j_call: TRBJ2-1; clone_size: .; v_call: TRBV29-1; cdr3_aa: SVGPSLRNEQF
j_call: TRBJ1-3; clone_size: once; v_call: TRBV5-4; cdr3_aa: ASSLYRGGLSGNTIY
j_call: TRBJ1-2; clone_size: .; v_call: TRBV28; cdr3_aa: ASSQTSGTGGVYT
j_call: TRBJ2-1; clone_size: .; v_call: TRBV10-1; cdr3_aa: ASSRYQGVHNEQF
j_call: TRBJ2-1; clone_size: .; v_call: TRBV6-6; cdr3_aa: ASSYRLNIGVEQF
j_call: TRBJ2-7; clone_size: once; v_call: TRBV5-1; cdr3_aa: ASSSTQYEQY
j_call: TRBJ2-7; clone_size: .; v_call: TRBV6-5; cdr3_aa: ASRSGGLDYEQY